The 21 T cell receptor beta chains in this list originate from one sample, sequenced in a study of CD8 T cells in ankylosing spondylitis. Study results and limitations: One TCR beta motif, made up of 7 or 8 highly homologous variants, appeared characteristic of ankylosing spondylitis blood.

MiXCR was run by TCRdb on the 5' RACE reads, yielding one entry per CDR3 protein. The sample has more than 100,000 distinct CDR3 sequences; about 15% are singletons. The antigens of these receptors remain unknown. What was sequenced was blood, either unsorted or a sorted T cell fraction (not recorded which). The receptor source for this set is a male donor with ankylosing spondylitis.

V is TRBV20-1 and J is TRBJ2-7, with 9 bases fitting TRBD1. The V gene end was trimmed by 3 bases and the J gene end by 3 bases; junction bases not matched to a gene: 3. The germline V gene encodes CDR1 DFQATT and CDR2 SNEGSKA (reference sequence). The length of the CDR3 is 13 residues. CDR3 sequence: CSARGGQGYEQYF. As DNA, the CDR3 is TGCAGTGCTAGGGGGGGACAGGGCTACGAGCAGTACTTC.

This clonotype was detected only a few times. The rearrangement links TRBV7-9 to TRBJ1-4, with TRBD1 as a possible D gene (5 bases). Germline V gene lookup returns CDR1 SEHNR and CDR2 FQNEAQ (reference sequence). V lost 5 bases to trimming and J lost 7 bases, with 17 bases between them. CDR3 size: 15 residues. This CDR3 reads CASSPPGGRGEKLFF. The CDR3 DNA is TGTGCCAGCAGCCCCCCTGGGGGACGGGGTGAAAAACTGTTTTTT.

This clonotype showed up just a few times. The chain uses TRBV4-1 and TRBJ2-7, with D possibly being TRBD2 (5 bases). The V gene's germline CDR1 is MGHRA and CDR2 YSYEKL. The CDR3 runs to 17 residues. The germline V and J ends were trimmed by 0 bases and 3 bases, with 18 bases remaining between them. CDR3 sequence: CASSQDSGAGSVYEQYF. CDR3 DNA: TGCGCCAGCAGCCAAGACTCCGGCGCGGGCTCCGTCTACGAGCAGTACTTC.

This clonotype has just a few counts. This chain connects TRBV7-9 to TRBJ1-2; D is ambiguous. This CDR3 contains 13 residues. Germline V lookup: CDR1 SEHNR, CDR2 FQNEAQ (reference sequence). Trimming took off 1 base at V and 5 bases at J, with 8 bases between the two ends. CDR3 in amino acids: CASSLDSSYGYTF. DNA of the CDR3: TGTGCCAGCAGCTTAGACAGTTCATATGGCTACACCTTC.

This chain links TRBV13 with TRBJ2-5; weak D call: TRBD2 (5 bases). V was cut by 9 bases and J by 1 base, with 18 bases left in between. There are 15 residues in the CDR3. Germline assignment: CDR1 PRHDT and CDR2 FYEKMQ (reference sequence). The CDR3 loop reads CASSSGIPPQETQYF. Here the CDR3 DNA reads TGTGCCAGTTCCTCCGGGATCCCCCCCCAAGAGACCCAGTACTTC.

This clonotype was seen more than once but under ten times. CDR3 loop: CASSYGQIYEQYF. The CDR3 DNA is TGTGCCAGCTCCTACGGACAGATCTACGAGCAGTACTTC. The chain combines TRBV27 with TRBJ2-7; weak D call: TRBD1 (6 bases). Trimming shortened V by 8 bases and J by 3 bases, and 14 bases separated the two germline ends. The CDR3 covers 13 residues. Germline CDR1 MNHEY, CDR2 SMNVEV (reference sequence).

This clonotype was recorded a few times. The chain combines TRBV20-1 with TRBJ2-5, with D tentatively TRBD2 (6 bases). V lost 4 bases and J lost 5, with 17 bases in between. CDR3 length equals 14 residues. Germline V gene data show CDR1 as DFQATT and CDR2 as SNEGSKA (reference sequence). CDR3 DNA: TGCAGTGCTATAGAACTGCGGGATAGGGAGACCCAGTACTTC. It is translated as CSAIELRDRETQYF.

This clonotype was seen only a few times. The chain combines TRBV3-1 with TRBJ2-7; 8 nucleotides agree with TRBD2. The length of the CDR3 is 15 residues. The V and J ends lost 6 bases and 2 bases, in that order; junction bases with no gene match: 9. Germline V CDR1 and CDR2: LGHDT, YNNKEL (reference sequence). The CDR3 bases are TGTGCCAGCAGAGACGAGGGGACTAGAGCCTACGAGCAGTACTTC. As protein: CASRDEGTRAYEQYF.

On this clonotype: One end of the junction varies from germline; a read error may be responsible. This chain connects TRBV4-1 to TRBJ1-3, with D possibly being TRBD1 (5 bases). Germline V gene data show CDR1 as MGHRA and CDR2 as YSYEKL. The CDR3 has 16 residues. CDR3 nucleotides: TGCGCCAGCAGCCTCGCGCGGTCGACAGCAGGAAACGCCATATATTTT. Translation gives CASSLARSTAGNAIYF.

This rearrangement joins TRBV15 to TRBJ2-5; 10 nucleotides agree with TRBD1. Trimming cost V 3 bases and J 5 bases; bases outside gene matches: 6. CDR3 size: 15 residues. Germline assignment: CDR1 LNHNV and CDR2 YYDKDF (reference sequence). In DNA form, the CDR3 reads TGTGCCACCAGCAGCGGACAGGGGGATCCGGAGACCCAGTACTTC. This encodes CATSSGQGDPETQYF.

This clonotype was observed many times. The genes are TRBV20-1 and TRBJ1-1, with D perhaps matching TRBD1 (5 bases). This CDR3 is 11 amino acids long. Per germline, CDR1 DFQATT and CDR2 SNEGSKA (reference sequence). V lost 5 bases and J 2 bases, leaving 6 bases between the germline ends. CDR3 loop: CSARDNTEAFF. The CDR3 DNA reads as TGCAGTGCTCGGGACAACACTGAAGCTTTCTTT.

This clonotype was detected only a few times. CDR3 bases: TGTGCCAGCAGGCAAGGGACAAGCTACAATGAGCAGTTCTTC. This gives the protein CASRQGTSYNEQFF. The rearrangement joins TRBV12-3 or TRBV12-4 to TRBJ2-1; TRBD1 might be the D (6 bases). Trimming took off 6 bases at V and 3 bases at J, with 12 bases between the two ends. This CDR3 spans 14 amino acids.

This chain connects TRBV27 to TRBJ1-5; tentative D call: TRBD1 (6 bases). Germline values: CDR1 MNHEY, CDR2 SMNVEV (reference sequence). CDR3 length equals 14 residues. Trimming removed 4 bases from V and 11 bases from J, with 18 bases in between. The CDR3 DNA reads TGTGCCAGCAGTTCCCGAGGGGGTGGACAGACCCAGCATTTT. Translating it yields CASSSRGGGQTQHF.

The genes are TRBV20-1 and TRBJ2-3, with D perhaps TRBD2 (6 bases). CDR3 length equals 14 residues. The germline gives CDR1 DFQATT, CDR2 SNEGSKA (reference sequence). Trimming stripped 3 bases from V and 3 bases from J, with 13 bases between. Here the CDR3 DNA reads TGCAGTGCTAGTACTCTAGCGACAACAGATACGCAGTATTTT. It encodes CSASTLATTDTQYF.

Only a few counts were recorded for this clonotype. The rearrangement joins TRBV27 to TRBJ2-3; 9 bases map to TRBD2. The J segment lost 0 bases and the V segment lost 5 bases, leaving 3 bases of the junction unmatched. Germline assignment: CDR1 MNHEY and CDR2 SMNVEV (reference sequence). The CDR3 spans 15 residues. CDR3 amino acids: CASSGLAGSTDTQYF. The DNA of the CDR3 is TGTGCCAGCAGTGGTCTAGCGGGAAGCACAGATACGCAGTATTTT.

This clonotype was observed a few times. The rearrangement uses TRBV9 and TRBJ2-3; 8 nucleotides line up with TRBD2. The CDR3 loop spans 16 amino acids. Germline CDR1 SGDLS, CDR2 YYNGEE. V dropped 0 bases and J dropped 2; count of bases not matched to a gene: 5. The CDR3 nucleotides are TGTGCCAGCAGCGTAGGGACTAGCTTCGACACAGATACGCAGTATTTT. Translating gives CASSVGTSFDTDTQYF.

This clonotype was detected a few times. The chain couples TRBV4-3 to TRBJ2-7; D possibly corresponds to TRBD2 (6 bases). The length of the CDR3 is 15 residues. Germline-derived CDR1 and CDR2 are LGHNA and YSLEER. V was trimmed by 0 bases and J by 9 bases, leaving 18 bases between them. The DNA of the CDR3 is TGCGCCAGCAGCCAAGATGGTACTCCTCGGGACTCGCAGTACTTC. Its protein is CASSQDGTPRDSQYF.

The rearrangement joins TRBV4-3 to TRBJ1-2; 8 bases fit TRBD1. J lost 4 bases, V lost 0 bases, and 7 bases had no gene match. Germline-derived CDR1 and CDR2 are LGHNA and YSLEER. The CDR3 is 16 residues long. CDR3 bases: TGCGCCAGCAGCCAAGATGGGGGACAGGCCTTCTATGGCTACACCTTC. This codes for CASSQDGGQAFYGYTF.

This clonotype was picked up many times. The DNA of the CDR3 is TGTGCCAGCAGCCCGACACTTAGCGAAGATACGCAGTATTTT. Amino acid sequence: CASSPTLSEDTQYF. J is TRBJ2-3 and V is TRBV5-5; D might be TRBD2 (5 bases). Looked up from germline, CDR1 is SGHKS and CDR2 is YYEKEE (reference sequence). V was cut by 4 bases and J by 5 bases, with 14 bases left in between. CDR3 size: 14 residues. The whole variable domain, remainder taken from reference TRBV5-5 and TRBJ2-3, is DAGVTQSPTHLIKTRGQQVTLRCSPISGHKSVSWYQQVLGQGPQFIFQYYEKEERGRGNFPDRFSARQFPNYSSELNVNALLLGDSALYLCASSPTLSEDTQYFGPGTRLTVL.

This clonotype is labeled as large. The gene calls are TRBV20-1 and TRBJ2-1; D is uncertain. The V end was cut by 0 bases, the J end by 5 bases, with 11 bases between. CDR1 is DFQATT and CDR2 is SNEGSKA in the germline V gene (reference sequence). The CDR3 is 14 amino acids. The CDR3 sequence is CSARDVGQDNEQFF. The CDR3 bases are TGCAGTGCTAGAGATGTGGGCCAAGACAATGAGCAGTTCTTC.

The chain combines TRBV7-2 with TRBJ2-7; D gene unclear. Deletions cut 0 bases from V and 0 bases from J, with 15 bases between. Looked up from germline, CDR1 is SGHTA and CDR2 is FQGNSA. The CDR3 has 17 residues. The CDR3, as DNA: TGTGCCAGCAGCTTAGCTGAGGATGGACGCCTCTCCTACGAGCAGTACTTC. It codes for CASSLAEDGRLSYEQYF.